Listed here are 28 T cell receptor beta chains from one sample, sequenced in a study of PD-1 blockade in classical Hodgkin lymphoma. Time point meaning: cycle 4 day 1 (C4D1), after 5 to 7 weeks of nivolumab. Every patient was affected by relapse after autologous stem cell transplantation, while exposure to brentuximab vedotin was not uniform. Data came from immunoSEQ multiplex PCR; TCRdb stores just in-frame clones and leaves some out. The sample has some 30,000 clones, around three quarters seen once. The sequenced sample was peripheral blood mononuclear cells (PBMCs), obtained before the fourth cycle of nivolumab. The receptors here all came from a human donor with classical Hodgkin lymphoma.

The CDR3 DNA reads as TGTGCCAGCTCCCGGGAGGGGTTCTCGGACGAGCAGTACTTC. It encodes CASSREGFSDEQYF. The chain links TRBV6-5 to TRBJ2-7; 8 bases agree with TRBD2. CDR3 length: 14 amino acids. The germline CDR1 and CDR2 sequences are MNHEY and SVGAGI. The junction had 11 bases not matched to a gene; V was cut back by 8 bases and J by 5 bases.

The rearrangement links TRBV7-8 to TRBJ2-7, with 9 bases that match TRBD1. Losses at the gene ends were 6 bases for V and 2 bases for J; bases not matched to a gene: 11. Germline CDR1 and CDR2: SGHVS and FQNEAQ. This CDR3 has 16 residues. In nucleotides, the CDR3 is TGTGCCAGCAGGCAAACCGGGACAGGGCCCCCCTACGAGCAGTACTTC. This codes for CASRQTGTGPPYEQYF. Full variable domain (outside the CDR3, taken from reference TRBV7-8 and TRBJ2-7): GAGVSQSPRYKVAKRGQDVALRCDPISGHVSLFWYQQALGQGPEFLTYFQNEAQLDKSGLPSDRFFAERPEGSVSTLKIQRTQQEDSAVYLCASRQTGTGPPYEQYFGPGTRLTVT.

The chain employs TRBV5-1 and TRBJ2-5, with 11 bases identical to TRBD2. V dropped 4 bases and J dropped 0; count of bases not matched to a gene: 2. CDR1 and CDR2 (germline): SGHRS, YFSETQ. This CDR3 comprises 15 residues. The CDR3 spells CASSGSGRDQETQYF. The CDR3 nucleotides read TGCGCCAGCAGCGGTAGCGGGAGGGACCAAGAGACCCAGTACTTC.

This clone was found a few times. V usage is TRBV4-1 and J usage is TRBJ2-1; 10 bases are a match to TRBD2. The CDR3 runs 17 residues. Germline trimming cut 5 bases from V and 3 bases from J; bases unmatched to any gene: 10. CDR1 MGHRA and CDR2 YSYEKL come from the germline V gene. CDR3 residues: CASSYTLAGGVYNEQFF. The DNA of the CDR3 is TGCGCCAGCAGCTACACCTTAGCGGGAGGCGTCTACAATGAGCAGTTCTTC.

DNA for the CDR3: TGTGCCAGCAGTTTATCTGGGGGGACAGGAGGCGGCTACACCTTC. Its protein product is CASSLSGGTGGGYTF. The J gene is TRBJ1-2, the V gene TRBV27, with TRBD1 matching 8 bases. With 0 bases clipped from V and 8 bases from J, the junction kept 8 bases outside the gene matches. The germline V gene has CDR1 MNHEY and CDR2 SMNVEV (reference sequence). CDR3 length: 15 amino acids.

The rearrangement uses TRBV30 and TRBJ1-1; D remains ambiguous. CDR1 and CDR2 (germline): GTSNPN, SVGIG (reference sequence). Trimming shortened V by 2 bases and J by 7 bases, and 14 bases separated the two germline ends. The CDR3 loop spans 13 amino acids. CDR3 loop: CAWSTTVRVEAFF. The CDR3 DNA follows: TGTGCCTGGAGTACGACGGTTCGAGTTGAAGCTTTCTTT.

J is TRBJ2-2 and V is TRBV5-4; TRBD2 might be the D (6 bases). Trimming removed 2 bases from V and 6 bases from J, with 14 bases in between. CDR3 length: 15 amino acids. Germline V gives CDR1 SGHNT, CDR2 YYREEE (reference sequence). The CDR3 DNA sequence: TGTGCCAGCAGCTTTGGGGGGTTTTCGCCCGGGGAGCTGTTTTTT. It translates to CASSFGGFSPGELFF. The variable domain in full, completed from reference TRBV5-4 and TRBJ2-2, reads ETGVTQSPTHLIKTRGQQVTLRCSSQSGHNTVSWYQQALGQGPQFIFQYYREEENGRGNFPPRFSGLQFPNYSSELNVNALELDDSALYLCASSFGGFSPGELFFGEGSRLTVL.

This clone was seen a few times. The chain has TRBV11-2 and TRBJ2-5; 10 bases map to TRBD2. CDR1 is SGHAT, CDR2 FQNNGV, per germline. Trimming at V came to 6 bases and at J to 0 bases, leaving 4 bases not matched to a gene. This CDR3 contains 15 residues. CDR3 in amino acids: CASRRLAGDQETQYF. DNA for the CDR3: TGTGCCAGCAGACGGCTAGCGGGGGACCAAGAGACCCAGTACTTC. The full variable domain, rest sourced from reference TRBV11-2 and TRBJ2-5, is EAGVAQSPRYKIIEKRQSVAFWCNPISGHATLYWYQQILGQGPKLLIQFQNNGVVDDSQLPKDRFSAERLKGVDSTLKIQPAKLEDSAVYLCASRRLAGDQETQYFGPGTRLLVL.

The V call is TRBV27, the J call TRBJ1-1; TRBD1 matches at 8 bases. Germline lookup yields CDR1 MNHEY and CDR2 SMNVEV (reference sequence). The CDR3 runs 16 residues. J gave up 7 bases and V 5 bases, and 15 bases lay outside the gene matches. CDR3 amino acids: CASSVLSGGLKNEAFF. As DNA, the CDR3 is TGTGCCAGCAGTGTACTCTCAGGGGGCTTGAAGAATGAAGCTTTCTTT.

The V call is TRBV30, the J call TRBJ1-3; the D is unclear. The V end was cut by 3 bases, the J end by 7 bases, with 19 bases between. The germline V gene has CDR1 GTSNPN and CDR2 SVGIG (reference sequence). The CDR3 consists of 15 residues. The CDR3 region has the DNA TGTGCCTGGAGGGGCATCATAACGGATAGGAACACCATATATTTT. Translated, it gives CAWRGIITDRNTIYF.

Only a few counts were recorded for this clone. The rearrangement links TRBV30 to TRBJ1-2; 10 nucleotides agree with TRBD1. The V gene's germline CDR1 is GTSNPN and CDR2 SVGIG (reference sequence). Losses at the gene ends were 0 bases for V and 8 bases for J; bases not matched to a gene: 6. CDR3 length: 14 residues. This CDR3 is CAWSVLTGGWGYTF. The CDR3 DNA sequence: TGTGCCTGGAGTGTCTTGACAGGGGGCTGGGGCTACACCTTC.

The V and J genes are TRBV7-2 and TRBJ2-7, with TRBD2 matching over 12 bases. Germline assignment: CDR1 SGHTA and CDR2 FQGNSA. With V trimmed by 3 bases and J by 7 bases, 7 bases remained unmatched. This CDR3 is 15 amino acids long. CDR3 protein: CASSFQASGRGEQYF. DNA of the CDR3: TGTGCCAGCAGCTTCCAGGCTAGCGGGAGGGGTGAGCAGTACTTC.

The rearrangement links TRBV18 to TRBJ2-5, with D maybe TRBD2 (5 bases). Trimming pared 3 bases from V and 0 bases from J, leaving 8 bases between. The CDR3 consists of 14 residues. Per germline, CDR1 KGHSH and CDR2 LQKENI. CDR3 DNA sequence: TGTGCCAGCTCACCTTATAGCGACCAAGAGACCCAGTACTTC. This encodes CASSPYSDQETQYF.

This clone was seen only once. The V call is TRBV30, the J call TRBJ2-1; D uncertain. With 0 bases removed from V and 10 bases from J, the gap between germline ends came to 7 bases. This CDR3 spans 11 amino acids. The germline V gene encodes CDR1 GTSNPN and CDR2 SVGIG (reference sequence). The CDR3 coding sequence is TGTGCCTGGAGTGTACTGACAGAGCAGTTCTTC. Translating gives CAWSVLTEQFF.

CDR3 sequence: CASSVERGPGNTIYF. As DNA, the CDR3 is TGTGCCAGCAGCGTAGAGAGGGGGCCTGGAAACACCATATATTTT. This chain connects TRBV9 to TRBJ1-3, with 7 bases identical to TRBD1. CDR1 SGDLS and CDR2 YYNGEE come from the germline V gene. Unmatched junction bases numbered 2, after V lost 0 bases and J lost 2 bases. The CDR3 has 15 residues.

The chain recombines TRBV9 with TRBJ2-2, with D unclear. The V and J ends lost 0 bases and 2 bases respectively, with 17 bases between them. The germline CDR1 and CDR2 sequences are SGDLS and YYNGEE. There are 18 residues in the CDR3. The CDR3 nucleotides are TGTGCCAGCAGCGTAGGTCCCACCGTTGTGGTCAACACCGGGGAGCTGTTTTTT. Encoded protein: CASSVGPTVVVNTGELFF.

The V gene is TRBV5-4, the J gene TRBJ2-3; the match to TRBD2 covers 9 bases. Germline CDR1 SGHNT, CDR2 YYREEE (reference sequence). The CDR3 length is 16 residues. Germline trimming cut 1 base from V and 4 bases from J; bases unmatched to any gene: 7. The CDR3 is CASSLKDSGRSDTQYF. The CDR3 coding sequence is TGTGCCAGCAGCTTGAAGGATAGCGGGAGATCAGATACGCAGTATTTT.

The chain recombines TRBV20-1 with TRBJ2-7; D ambiguous. The germline V and J ends were trimmed by 4 bases and 3 bases, with 7 bases remaining between them. This CDR3 is 11 amino acids long. The germline V gene has CDR1 DFQATT and CDR2 SNEGSKA (reference sequence). The CDR3 reads CSATDGYEQYF. The CDR3 region has the DNA TGCAGTGCTACCGACGGCTACGAGCAGTACTTC.

This rearrangement joins TRBV21-1 to TRBJ2-7; the listed D gene, TRBD1, was not tested against the DNA. TRBV21-1 is a recognized pseudogene. The CDR3 runs 16 residues. The CDR3 region is CASSKGGGRVDYEQYF. The CDR3 nucleotides are TGTGCCAGCAGCAAAGGAGGCGGCAGGGTGGACTACGAGCAGTACTTC.

The chain couples TRBV18 to TRBJ2-5; 14 bases are a match to TRBD2. V lost 5 bases, J lost 2 bases, and 4 bases stayed unmatched. Looked up from germline, CDR1 is KGHSH and CDR2 is LQKENI. This CDR3 region has 16 residues. The CDR3 DNA reads TGTGCCAGCTCATCCGGACTAGCGGGAGGACAAGAGACCCAGTACTTC. Its protein is CASSSGLAGGQETQYF.

The chain couples TRBV6-6 to TRBJ1-4; 7 bases are shared with TRBD1. V was clipped by 7 bases and J by 8 bases; unmatched bases: 7. The CDR3 sequence is 13 residues long. Germline V gene sequence: CDR1 MNHNY, CDR2 SVGAGI (reference sequence). CDR3 DNA: TGTGCCAGCAATCCGACAGGGACAGAAAAACTGTTTTTT. This encodes CASNPTGTEKLFF.

V is TRBV6-7 and J is TRBJ2-5; 7 bases align to TRBD2. TRBV6-7 carries the ORF label, with uncertain function. The CDR3 spans 13 residues. V was pared by 6 bases and J by 5 bases, with 6 bases of the junction left unmatched. The CDR3 region has the DNA TGTGCCAGCAGGGGACTACCCGGTGAGACCCAGTACTTC. Translating gives CASRGLPGETQYF.

The chain carries TRBV14 and TRBJ1-4; tentative D call: TRBD1 (6 bases). The length of the CDR3 is 14 residues. Germline V gives CDR1 SGHDN, CDR2 FVKESK. The ends were cut back, 1 base at V and 14 bases at J, with 17 bases in the middle. CDR3 sequence (DNA): TGTGCCAGCAGCCAAGCCGGACAGAGCTTTAGGCTGTTTTTT. This gives the protein CASSQAGQSFRLFF.

The chain uses TRBV18 and TRBJ2-7; 8 bases align to TRBD1. The CDR3 contains 14 residues. The V and J ends lost 6 bases and 5 bases, in that order; junction bases with no gene match: 9. Per the germline V gene, CDR1 is KGHSH and CDR2 is LQKENI. This chain's CDR3 is CASSPFIQGDEQYF. CDR3 coding DNA: TGTGCCAGCTCCCCATTTATACAGGGGGACGAGCAGTACTTC.

The rearrangement uses TRBV4-3 and TRBJ2-1, with D possibly matching TRBD2 (7 bases). The CDR3 has 16 amino acids. In germline, CDR1 is LGHNA, CDR2 YSLEER. Trimming stripped 0 bases from V and 4 bases from J, with 13 bases between. As DNA, the CDR3 is TGCGCCAGCAGCCAAGAGGGGGGGGGCGGTTACAATGAGCAGTTCTTC. It translates to CASSQEGGGGYNEQFF.

The rearrangement links TRBV6-1 to TRBJ1-5; D may be TRBD1 (5 bases). CDR1 and CDR2 from the germline V gene are MNHNS and SASEGT. CDR3 length equals 15 residues. Trimming stripped 6 bases from V and 0 bases from J, with 12 bases between. The CDR3 protein is CASSSQGFSNQPQHF. The CDR3 bases are TGTGCCAGCAGCAGCCAGGGATTTAGCAATCAGCCCCAGCATTTT.

V and J are TRBV19 and TRBJ1-4, with D unresolved. Germline CDR1 reads LNHDA; CDR2 reads SQIVND (reference sequence). The germline V and J ends were trimmed by 3 bases and 5 bases, with 10 bases remaining between them. The CDR3 loop spans 14 amino acids. The CDR3: CASSISGLNEKLFF. The CDR3, as DNA: TGTGCCAGTAGTATTTCGGGTTTAAATGAAAAACTGTTTTTT.

This chain links TRBV6-1 with TRBJ1-3, with D unresolved. CDR3 length equals 19 residues. Germline CDR1 and CDR2: MNHNS and SASEGT. Trimming left V 3 bases short and J 0 bases short, with 21 bases between. CDR3 sequence (DNA): TGTGCCAGCAGTGAGAAGATAGGCGTGTGGGCTACCTCTGGAAACACCATATATTTT. Translated: CASSEKIGVWATSGNTIYF.